This TCR beta chain was recorded in a study of shared clonotypes between healthy human individuals. The assay was immunoSEQ multiplex PCR, and TCRdb's table has in-frame clones only and misses some. This table holds approximately 500,000 clones, roughly 78% found once. The trim removed 6 bases at V and 4 bases at J, leaving 12 bases unmatched. In germline, CDR1 is MDHEN, CDR2 SYDVKM. This CDR3 has 16 residues. Sequences were obtained from PBMCs. The clonotype was recovered from a woman aged 35 to 49 in good health. Some clones in this sample may be carry-over from other donors' samples. V gene TRBV28 combines with J gene TRBJ2-3, with 8 nucleotides matching TRBD2. DNA of the CDR3: TGTGCCAGCAGCCCCGAAGGACTAGCAGGGGCAGATACGCAGTATTTT. Protein product: CASSPEGLAGADTQYF.